This paragraph covers one T cell receptor (beta chain) sequence. The antigen it binds to is not known. Base qualities are missing; no much larger clone stands one base away. The data stem from a study of glioma-infiltrating T cells after dendritic cell vaccination (dated by TCRdb to the mid-2010s). About the investigation overall: The cohort included 15 or so glioblastoma patients drawn from Phase I and II dendritic cell vaccination trials, of whom 9 were newly diagnosed and 6 had recurrent disease. Patients received autologous tumor lysate-pulsed dendritic cell vaccination between the early 2000s and the early 2010s. The vaccine was prepared from monocyte-derived dendritic cells that were cultured for about 7 days with IL-4 and GM-CSF and then pulsed overnight with autologous tumor lysate. Each patient got three intradermal injections of the dendritic cell vaccine, spaced at biweekly intervals, in the arm below the axilla. Tumor-infiltrating lymphocyte content was quantified and tumor and blood repertoires were compared in dendritic cell-vaccinated glioblastoma patients by deep sequencing of TCR beta CDR3 regions. Survival after dendritic cell vaccination was correlated with TCR sequencing metrics, such as TIL content and the overlap between tumor and blood repertoires.

The CDR3 contains 12 residues, cysteine and phenylalanine counted. Only CDR3 DNA is held: 36 bases, read in frame from base 1. V loses 8 bases of germline sequence and J loses 0 bases, and the interval between the two ends is 7 bases. In the germline V gene, CDR1 corresponds to SGHAT and CDR2 to FQNNGV. The immunoSEQ assay amplified TCRB CDR3 regions from roughly 2 micrograms of genomic DNA, or from all available DNA when less than that amount was available. The multiplex PCR employed 60 forward primers targeting TCR V beta segments and 13 reverse primers targeting J beta segments. To estimate the number of reads per starting template, synthetic control templates were added to each sample at limiting dilution. The Illumina HiSeq System generated sequencing reads of 87 bp. Per the source publication's procedure: PCR and sequencing errors were removed by a nearest neighbor algorithm that merged closely related sequences. TCR overlap was defined as the percentage of unique tumor TCR beta sequences that were also present in the same patient's peripheral blood. TCRdb holds this immuneACCESS table with in-frame rearrangements only. Some clones are missing; in checked studies, unresolved V genes explain under half, and the rest has no known cause. V and J calls and clone size follow that table, whereas D and trimming were derived from the DNA. This sample holds approximately 67,000 clones; roughly 79% were observed only once. The ten largest clones take up 7.9% of the sample.

Patients were selected for having adequate residual fresh-frozen tumor tissue and more than two years of available survival data. Although molecular status otherwise differed among the glioblastoma patients, no patient had an isocitrate dehydrogenase mutation. PBMC were collected before vaccination, two weeks after the third vaccination, and at tumor progression if progression occurred. The Qiagen DNeasy Blood extraction Kit was used to extract genomic DNA. Study-wide conclusions, independent of this receptor: Longer time to progression and overall survival after dendritic cell vaccination were predicted by higher estimated pretreatment TIL content. The three-group TCR overlap response model was described as speculative and requiring prospective validation. No direct relationship between TCR clonality and survival was found, suggesting a diverse polyclonal response may matter. The cohort was small and heterogeneous, with few patients having full blood and tumor sets and even fewer initial-recurrent tumor pairs.

This receptor was taken from a human donor with glioblastoma. Sequencing used blood, obtained before dendritic cell vaccination. The chain is encoded by TRBV11-2 joined to TRBJ1-2, and possibly TRBD1, on 5 matching bases. CDR3 region: CASAGSNYGYTF. The DNA sequence is as follows: TGTGCCAGCGCAGGGTCTAACTATGGCTACACCTTC.